The subject of this entry is one TCR beta chain. This record belongs to a study of blood T cell repertoires in COVID-19. The Seattle patients, enrolled during active infection, were followed longitudinally. As processed by the authors: Scientists estimated how many nucleated cells there were by amplifying reference gene primers. Assay: immunoSEQ multiplex PCR; the TCRdb copy retains only in-frame clones and omits some. The V and J calls and clone size come from that table; D and trimming were worked out from the DNA. The table includes roughly 380,000 clones, 89% detected once. Looked up from germline, CDR1 is MNHNY and CDR2 is SVGAGI (reference sequence). The V gene lost 5 bases and the J gene lost 10 bases, with 30 bases spanning the gap. The CDR3 is made up of 19 amino acids.

The rearrangement uses TRBV6-6 and TRBJ1-6; perhaps TRBD1 as D (6 bases). Sequenced sample: peripheral blood. This receptor was taken from a woman aged 55-75 years with COVID-19, enrolled during active disease. Here the CDR3 DNA reads TGTGCCAGCAGTCGATCCAGCCCCATTTTACAGGGCCTAGGGTCACCCCTCCACTTT. Residues: CASSRSSPILQGLGSPLHF.